Listed below are T cell receptor beta chains from one sample, sequenced in a study of metastatic and nonmetastatic thyroid tumors. Via MiXCR, TCRdb re-called the PCR reads. The sample has approximately 7,000 clones; approximately 40% are singletons. The material sequenced was tumor tissue. The receptors derive from a female donor with papillary thyroid cancer or a benign thyroid nodule (not recorded which). Some clones in this sample may be carry-over from other donors' samples. The CDR3 runs from the conserved cysteine through the conserved F or W. The D gene is left open where the match is weak. Clone size, where shown, is once, few, many, or a class for clones that have expanded.

TGTGCCAGCAGTTCGACAGGGGGCCCAGAGACCCAGTACTTC,CASSSTGGPETQYF,TRBD1,TRBV28,few,TRBJ2-5
TGTGCCTGGAACCATCCCAATAGCGAGCAGTACTTC,CAWNHPNSEQYF,-,TRBV30,-,TRBJ2-7
TGTGCCAGCTCCCCCTACCTTGTACAGGGTAGAGGCACTGAAGCTTTCTTT,CASSPYLVQGRGTEAFF,-,TRBV18,-,TRBJ1-1
TGCGCCAGCAGCCAAGAAAGTACGGCCGGGGAGCTGTTTTTT,CASSQESTAGELFF,-,TRBV4-1,-,TRBJ2-2
TGTGCCAGCAGTGAGTCTTCTGAGGGCTATAATTCACCCCTCCACTTT,CASSESSEGYNSPLHF,-,TRBV6-1,-,TRBJ1-6
TGTGCCAGTAGTCCTCGGGACAGGATGAACACTGAAGCTTTCTTT,CASSPRDRMNTEAFF,TRBD1,TRBV19,few,TRBJ1-1
TGTGCCAGCAGGCAGGGAGGGGATTCACCCCTCCACTTT,CASRQGGDSPLHF,-,TRBV6-1,-,TRBJ1-6
TGCAGTGCTCACAGGCCGGCGGGAGAGGACCCAGATACGCAGTATTTT,CSAHRPAGEDPDTQYF,TRBD2,TRBV20-1,-,TRBJ2-3
TGTGCCAGCAGACCAGGGGACCTTACCTACGAGCAGTACTTC,CASRPGDLTYEQYF,-,TRBV6-1,few,TRBJ2-7
TGTGCCAGCAGCTTAGCGGGGACGAACACCGGGGAGCTGTTTTTT,CASSLAGTNTGELFF,-,TRBV7-8,medium-sized,TRBJ2-2
TGTGCCAGCAGTTACGTGGGGGACGGGGCCTACGAGCAGTACTTC,CASSYVGDGAYEQYF,-,TRBV6-2/TRBV6-3,few,TRBJ2-7
TGCAGTGCTATTGACCCCAGGACTAGCAACTACGAGCAGTACTTC,CSAIDPRTSNYEQYF,TRBD2,TRBV20-1,-,TRBJ2-7
TGTGCCTGGAGACAGGGCATGATTGGTAATGAAAAACTGTTTTTT,CAWRQGMIGNEKLFF,-,TRBV30,-,TRBJ1-4
TGTGCCAGCTCACCCTATTCCACAGGTACGCAGTATTTT,CASSPYSTGTQYF,-,TRBV18,-,TRBJ2-3
TGTGCCCAGGACAGGGGCGTCAATAATTCACCCCTCCACTTT,CAQDRGVNNSPLHF,TRBD1,TRBV30,-,TRBJ1-6
TGCAGTGCTAGAGCGGTGACGGTTAATTCACCCCTCCACTTT,CSARAVTVNSPLHF,-,TRBV20-1,-,TRBJ1-6
TGTGCCAGCAGCCTGGGGCTCTCGGCAACTAATGAAAAACTGTTTTTT,CASSLGLSATNEKLFF,-,TRBV7-9,-,TRBJ1-4
TGTGCCACCAGTGATCCGGGGCTTAATCAGCCCCAGCATTTT,CATSDPGLNQPQHF,-,TRBV24-1,-,TRBJ1-5
TGTGCCAGTAGTATTTTTAGAGGCGGTTGGACCGGGGAGCTGTTTTTT,CASSIFRGGWTGELFF,-,TRBV19,-,TRBJ2-2
TGTGCCAGCAGCCATCATGGGGAGCTGTTTTTT,CASSHHGELFF,-,TRBV11-2,-,TRBJ2-2
TGTGCCAGCAGGGCCACGTGGCGACAAAGCTATGGCTACACCTTC,CASRATWRQSYGYTF,-,TRBV28,few,TRBJ1-2
TGTGCCTGGAGGGGACAGGGCCCTCAGCCCCAGCATTTT,CAWRGQGPQPQHF,TRBD1,TRBV30,few,TRBJ1-5
TGCGCCAGCAGCCAAGAGGGGACAGCCACAGATACGCAGTATTTT,CASSQEGTATDTQYF,TRBD1,TRBV4-3,-,TRBJ2-3
TGCGCCAGCAGCTTGGCAGGCGGGGGCCGGAACACCGGGGAGCTGTTTTTT,CASSLAGGGRNTGELFF,-,TRBV5-1,-,TRBJ2-2
TGTGCCAGCAGCGCAGCAGAGGCTGGCTACACCTTC,CASSAAEAGYTF,-,TRBV9,-,TRBJ1-2
TGTGCCAGCAGTTTAAAGCAGGGTACGGGGGAGCTGTTTTTT,CASSLKQGTGELFF,-,TRBV12-3/TRBV12-4,-,TRBJ2-2
TGTGCCAGCAGTTTAAAACTAGAAAATGAGCAGTTCTTC,CASSLKLENEQFF,-,TRBV28,-,TRBJ2-1
TGTGCCAGCAGTGAAACTATAACTTCCTACGAGCAGTACTTC,CASSETITSYEQYF,-,TRBV6-1,few,TRBJ2-7
TGTGCCAACAACCTACAGCTGAACACTGAAGCTTTCTTT,CANNLQLNTEAFF,-,TRBV6-1,-,TRBJ1-1
TGCGCCAGCAGCAATAGCGGCTACGAGCAGTACTTC,CASSNSGYEQYF,-,TRBV5-1,-,TRBJ2-7
TGCGCCAGCAGCTTAGCTAACCAGATAGCGGGAGTTGGAAATGAGCAGTTCTTC,CASSLANQIAGVGNEQFF,TRBD2,TRBV5-1,-,TRBJ2-1
TGTGCCAGCAGCTTAGCCCGGGGGACTAGCGGCTACGAGCAGTACTTC,CASSLARGTSGYEQYF,TRBD2,TRBV7-8,-,TRBJ2-7
TGTGCCAGCAGCCTAAGAGTAGCGGGAGAGACAGATACGCAGTATTTT,CASSLRVAGETDTQYF,TRBD2,TRBV3-1,-,TRBJ2-3
TGCGCCGGCAGCCTCCTGGGACTGGCGAAGCAGCCCCAGCATTTT,CAGSLLGLAKQPQHF,-,TRBV4-1,-,TRBJ1-5
TGCGCCAGCAGCCAAGACTCCGGGACAGACAATCAGCCCCAGCATTTT,CASSQDSGTDNQPQHF,TRBD1,TRBV4-3,-,TRBJ1-5
TGTGCCACCAACAAGGGACAGGGGGTAATAGACGAGCAGTACTTC,CATNKGQGVIDEQYF,TRBD1,TRBV24-1,few,TRBJ2-7
TGTGCCAGCAGCACTGGACTAGCGGGAATCGCGAACACCGGGGAGCTGTTTTTT,CASSTGLAGIANTGELFF,TRBD2,TRBV11-2,-,TRBJ2-2
TGTGCCAGCAGCTTATACACTGAAGCTTTCTTT,CASSLYTEAFF,-,TRBV7-9,large,TRBJ1-1
TGTGCCAGCAGTTGGTCCGGGACAGGGGGCCCGTGGGGGGCCAACGTCCTGACTTTC,CASSWSGTGGPWGANVLTF,TRBD1,TRBV27,-,TRBJ2-6
TGTGCCAGCAGCCACGGAAAGACTAGCGGGAAGACTGAGCAGTTCTTC,CASSHGKTSGKTEQFF,TRBD2,TRBV28,-,TRBJ2-1
TGTGCCAGTAGCGGTTGCTCGGGCGTTGATACGCAGTATTTT,CASSGCSGVDTQYF,-,TRBV9,-,TRBJ2-3
TGCGCCAGCAGCCCTTCGACAGTACCCACAGATACGCAGTATTTT,CASSPSTVPTDTQYF,-,TRBV5-1,medium-sized,TRBJ2-3
TGTGCCAGTCAGACTTCGGGGGGATCCACTGAAGCTTTCTTT,CASQTSGGSTEAFF,-,TRBV6-1,-,TRBJ1-1
TGCGCCAGCAGCTTAAGCAGTTCAACAGGGACCGGGGAGCTGTTTTTT,CASSLSSSTGTGELFF,-,TRBV5-1,-,TRBJ2-2
TGTGCCAGCAGTGAAGGCCTCCTTCGATTTGGGGTCTATGGCTACACCTTC,CASSEGLLRFGVYGYTF,-,TRBV6-1,few,TRBJ1-2
TGTGCCACCAGCAGAGATGAGACCTCCAAGGGGCTAAATTCACCTCTCCACTTT,CATSRDETSKGLNSPLHF,-,TRBV15,-,TRBJ1-6
TGTGCCAGCAGTACAATCCAAGGACAGGTATTTCGACGAAACACTGAAGCTTTCTTT,CASSTIQGQVFRRNTEAFF,TRBD1,TRBV6-2/TRBV6-3,-,TRBJ1-1
TGTGCCAGCAGCGGATTAGCGGAAGTCTACAATGAGCAGTTCTTC,CASSGLAEVYNEQFF,-,TRBV11-1,-,TRBJ2-1
TGTGCCAGCAGCGTAGGAGGGACAGGAGAAAATGAAAAACTGTTTTTT,CASSVGGTGENEKLFF,TRBD1,TRBV9,-,TRBJ1-4
TGTGCCAGCAGCTTGGAGGGTCTCAATGAGCAGTTCTTC,CASSLEGLNEQFF,-,TRBV7-3,large,TRBJ2-1
TGTGCCAGCAGCGGGGGGACACAATCACTCTCTGGAAACACCATATATTTT,CASSGGTQSLSGNTIYF,-,TRBV9,-,TRBJ1-3
TGTGCCAGCAGTCCCCCCCAGAAGGCCCCTAACGAGCAGTACTTC,CASSPPQKAPNEQYF,-,TRBV2,-,TRBJ2-7
TGTGCCAGCAGCCAAGATCGCAGGGGAAGGCGTGGGACCCAGTACTTC,CASSQDRRGRRGTQYF,-,TRBV4-2,medium-sized,TRBJ2-5
TGCGCCAGCAGCTTGAATACGTACACCGGGGAGCTGTTTTTT,CASSLNTYTGELFF,-,TRBV5-1,once,TRBJ2-2
TGTGCCAGCAGTGTAGGGGGGAATAACAATGAGCAGTTCTTC,CASSVGGNNNEQFF,-,TRBV25-1,few,TRBJ2-1
TGTGCCAGCAGCCTCGGACACCAAGAGACCCAGTACTTC,CASSLGHQETQYF,-,TRBV6-1,few,TRBJ2-5
TGCAGTGCGGGGCGGGGGGGTACAGGCAATCAGCCCCAGCATTTT,CSAGRGGTGNQPQHF,-,TRBV20-1,medium-sized,TRBJ1-5